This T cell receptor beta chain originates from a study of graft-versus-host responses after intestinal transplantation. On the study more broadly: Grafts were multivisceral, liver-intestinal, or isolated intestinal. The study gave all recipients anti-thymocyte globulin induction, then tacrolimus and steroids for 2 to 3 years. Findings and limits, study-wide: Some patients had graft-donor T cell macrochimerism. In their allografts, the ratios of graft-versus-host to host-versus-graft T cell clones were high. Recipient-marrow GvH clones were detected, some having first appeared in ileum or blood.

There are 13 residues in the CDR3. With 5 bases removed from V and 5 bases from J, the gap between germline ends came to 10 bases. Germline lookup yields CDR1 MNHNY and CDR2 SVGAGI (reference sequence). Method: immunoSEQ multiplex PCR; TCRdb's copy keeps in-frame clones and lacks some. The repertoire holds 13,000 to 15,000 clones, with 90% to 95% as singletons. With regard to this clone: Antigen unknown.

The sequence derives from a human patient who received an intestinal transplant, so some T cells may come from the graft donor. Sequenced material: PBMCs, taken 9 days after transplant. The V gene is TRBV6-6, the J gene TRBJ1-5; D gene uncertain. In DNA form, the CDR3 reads TGTGCCAGCAGTAGAGGGTCCCATCAGCCCCAGCATTTT. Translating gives CASSRGSHQPQHF.